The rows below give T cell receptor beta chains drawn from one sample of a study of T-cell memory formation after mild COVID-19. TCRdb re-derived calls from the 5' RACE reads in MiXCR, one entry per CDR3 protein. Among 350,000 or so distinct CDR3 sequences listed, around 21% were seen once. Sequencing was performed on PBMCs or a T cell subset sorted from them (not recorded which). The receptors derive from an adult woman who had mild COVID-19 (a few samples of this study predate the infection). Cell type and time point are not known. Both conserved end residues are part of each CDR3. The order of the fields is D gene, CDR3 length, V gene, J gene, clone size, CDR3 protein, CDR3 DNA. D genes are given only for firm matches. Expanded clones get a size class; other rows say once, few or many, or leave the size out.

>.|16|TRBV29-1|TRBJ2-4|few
CSVEQGGTRAKNIQYF
TGCAGCGTTGAACAGGGGGGTACAAGAGCCAAAAACATTCAGTACTTC
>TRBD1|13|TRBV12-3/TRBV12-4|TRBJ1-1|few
CASSLGQETEAFF
TGTGCCAGCAGTTTGGGACAGGAGACTGAAGCTTTCTTT
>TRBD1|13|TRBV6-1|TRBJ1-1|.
CASRDRKIPEAFF
TGTGCCAGCAGGGACAGGAAAATCCCTGAAGCTTTCTTT
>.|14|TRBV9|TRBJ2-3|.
CASSVAGATDTQYF
TGTGCCAGCAGCGTAGCGGGGGCGACAGATACGCAGTATTTT
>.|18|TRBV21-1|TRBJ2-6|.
CASSNIVGTYSGANVLTF
TGTGCCAGCAGCAATATCGTGGGGACCTATTCTGGGGCCAACGTCCTGACTTTC
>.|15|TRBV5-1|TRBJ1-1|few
CASSLDLQVNTEAFF
TGCGCCAGCAGCTTGGATTTGCAGGTGAACACTGAAGCTTTCTTT
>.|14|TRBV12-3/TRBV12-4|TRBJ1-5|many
CASKGQVNNQPQHF
TGTGCCAGCAAAGGACAAGTTAACAATCAGCCCCAGCATTTT
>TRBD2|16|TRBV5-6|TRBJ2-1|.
CASSARLAGAYNEQFF
TGTGCCAGTAGCGCTCGACTAGCGGGTGCCTACAATGAGCAGTTCTTC
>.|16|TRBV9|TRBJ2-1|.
CASSVDEGGQRNEQFF
TGTGCCAGCAGCGTAGATGAGGGGGGGCAACGCAATGAGCAGTTCTTC
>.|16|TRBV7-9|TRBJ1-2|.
CASSPGRAGGGYGYTF
TGTGCCAGCAGCCCCGGTAGGGCCGGGGGGGGCTATGGCTACACCTTC
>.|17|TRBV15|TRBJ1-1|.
CATSRDLTLTGTTEAFF
TGTGCCACCAGCAGAGACCTTACCCTAACAGGGACCACTGAAGCTTTCTTT
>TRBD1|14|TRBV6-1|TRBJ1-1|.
CASRTGGTNTEAFF
TGTGCCAGCCGAACAGGGGGCACGAACACTGAAGCTTTCTTT
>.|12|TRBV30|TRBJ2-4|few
CAWSVHATYQYF
TGTGCCTGGAGTGTACACGCGACCTATCAGTACTTC
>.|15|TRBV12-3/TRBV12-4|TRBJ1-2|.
CASSLGTLRNYGYTF
TGTGCCAGCAGTTTAGGGACACTGAGGAACTATGGCTACACCTTC
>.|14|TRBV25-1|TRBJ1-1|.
CASSDWVRDTEAFF
TGTGCCAGCAGTGACTGGGTCAGAGACACTGAAGCTTTCTTT
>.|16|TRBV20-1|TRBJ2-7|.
CSARGMIGSTAYEQYF
TGCAGTGCTAGAGGGATGATAGGCTCGACGGCCTACGAGCAGTACTTC
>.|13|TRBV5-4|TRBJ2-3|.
CASSSWGTDTQYF
TGTGCCAGCAGCTCTTGGGGCACAGATACGCAGTATTTT
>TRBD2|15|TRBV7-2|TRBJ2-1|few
CASSSLAGGPYEQFF
TGTGCCAGCAGCTCACTAGCGGGGGGGCCCTATGAGCAGTTCTTC
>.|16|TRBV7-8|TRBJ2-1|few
CASSLALVFVDNEQFF
TGTGCCAGCAGCTTAGCGCTGGTTTTTGTAGACAATGAGCAGTTCTTC
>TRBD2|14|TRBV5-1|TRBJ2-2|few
CASSITSGLGELFF
TGCGCCAGCAGCATTACCTCGGGACTAGGGGAGCTGTTTTTT
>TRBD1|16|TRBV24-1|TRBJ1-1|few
CATSDYNGTGNTEAFF
TGTGCCACCAGTGATTATAACGGGACAGGGAACACTGAAGCTTTCTTT
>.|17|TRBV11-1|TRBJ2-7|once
CASSLIGGWQNSLEQYF
TGTGCCAGCAGCCTAATAGGGGGGTGGCAGAATTCCCTCGAGCAGTACTTC
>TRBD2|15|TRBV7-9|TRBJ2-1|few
CASSFGTSGKDEQFF
TGTGCCAGCAGCTTCGGGACTAGCGGGAAAGATGAGCAGTTCTTC
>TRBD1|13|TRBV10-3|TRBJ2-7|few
CAIRGDRFSEQYF
TGTGCCATCAGGGGGGACAGGTTTTCCGAGCAGTACTTC
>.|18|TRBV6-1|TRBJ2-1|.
CASSEAGAGRSLDNEQFF
TGTGCCAGCAGTGAAGCGGGGGCAGGACGGTCATTAGACAATGAGCAGTTCTTC
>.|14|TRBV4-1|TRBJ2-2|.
CASTRQENTGELFF
TGCGCCAGCACTAGACAGGAGAACACCGGGGAGCTGTTTTTT
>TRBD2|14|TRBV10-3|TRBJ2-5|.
CAISDASGSETQYF
TGTGCCATCAGTGATGCTAGCGGGAGCGAGACCCAGTACTTC
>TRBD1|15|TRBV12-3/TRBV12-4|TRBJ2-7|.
CASSPRQGSTYEQYF
TGTGCCAGCAGTCCCCGACAGGGTAGTACCTACGAGCAGTACTTC
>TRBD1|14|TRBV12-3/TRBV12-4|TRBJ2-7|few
CASSLSAGGYEQYF
TGTGCCAGCAGTTTGTCGGCAGGGGGCTACGAGCAGTACTTC
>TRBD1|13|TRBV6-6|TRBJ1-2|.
CASSNRGMGGYTF
TGTGCCAGCAGCAACAGGGGAATGGGTGGCTACACCTTC
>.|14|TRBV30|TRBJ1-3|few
CAWGAGNPGNTIYF
TGTGCCTGGGGGGCAGGGAACCCTGGAAACACCATATATTTT
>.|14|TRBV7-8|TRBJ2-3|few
CASSFRDSTDTQYF
TGTGCCAGCAGCTTTCGGGATAGCACAGATACGCAGTATTTT
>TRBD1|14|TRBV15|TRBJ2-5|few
CATSRGGGGETQYF
TGTGCCACCAGCAGAGGAGGGGGCGGCGAGACCCAGTACTTC
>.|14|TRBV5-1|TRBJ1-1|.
CASSLEAQVVEAFF
TGCGCCAGCAGCTTGGAAGCCCAGGTAGTTGAAGCTTTCTTT
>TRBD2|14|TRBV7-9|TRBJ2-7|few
CASSATSAVGEQYF
TGTGCCAGCAGCGCCACTAGCGCCGTGGGGGAGCAGTACTTC
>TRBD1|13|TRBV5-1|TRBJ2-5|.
CASSLGQGQTQYF
TGCGCCAGCAGCTTGGGACAGGGCCAGACCCAGTACTTC
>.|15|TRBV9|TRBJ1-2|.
CASSPGGRGGDGYTF
TGTGCCAGCAGCCCCGGTGGTAGGGGCGGCGATGGCTACACCTTC
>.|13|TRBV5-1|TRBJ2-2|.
CASSPLKGGELFF
TGCGCCAGCAGCCCTCTTAAGGGTGGGGAGCTGTTTTTT
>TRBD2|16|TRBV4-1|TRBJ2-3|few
CASSQDRLAGGDTQYF
TGCGCCAGCAGCCAAGATCGTTTAGCGGGCGGAGATACGCAGTATTTT
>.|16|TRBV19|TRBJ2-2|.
CASSIGWGTNTGELFF
TGTGCCAGTAGTATAGGATGGGGCACGAACACCGGGGAGCTGTTTTTT
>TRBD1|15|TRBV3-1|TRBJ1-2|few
CASSQDSTGRHGYTF
TGTGCCAGCAGCCAAGACTCGACAGGGAGGCATGGCTACACCTTC
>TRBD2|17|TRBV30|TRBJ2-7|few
CAWSPERTSGGTNEQYF
TGTGCCTGGAGTCCCGAGAGGACTAGCGGGGGGACCAACGAGCAGTACTTC